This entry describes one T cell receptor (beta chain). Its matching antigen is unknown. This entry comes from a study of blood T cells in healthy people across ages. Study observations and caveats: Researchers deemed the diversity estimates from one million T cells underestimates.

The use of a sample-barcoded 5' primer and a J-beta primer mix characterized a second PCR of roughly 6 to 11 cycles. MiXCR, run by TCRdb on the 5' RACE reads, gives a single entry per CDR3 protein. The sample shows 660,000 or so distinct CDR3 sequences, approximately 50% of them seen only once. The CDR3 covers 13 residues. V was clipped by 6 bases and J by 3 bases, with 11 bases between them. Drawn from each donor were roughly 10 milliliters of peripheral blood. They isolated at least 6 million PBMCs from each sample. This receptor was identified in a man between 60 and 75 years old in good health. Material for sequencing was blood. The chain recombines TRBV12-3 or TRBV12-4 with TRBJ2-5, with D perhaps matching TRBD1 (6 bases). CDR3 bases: TGTGCCAGCAGATGGACAGCCGAAGAGACCCAGTACTTC. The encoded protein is CASRWTAEETQYF.